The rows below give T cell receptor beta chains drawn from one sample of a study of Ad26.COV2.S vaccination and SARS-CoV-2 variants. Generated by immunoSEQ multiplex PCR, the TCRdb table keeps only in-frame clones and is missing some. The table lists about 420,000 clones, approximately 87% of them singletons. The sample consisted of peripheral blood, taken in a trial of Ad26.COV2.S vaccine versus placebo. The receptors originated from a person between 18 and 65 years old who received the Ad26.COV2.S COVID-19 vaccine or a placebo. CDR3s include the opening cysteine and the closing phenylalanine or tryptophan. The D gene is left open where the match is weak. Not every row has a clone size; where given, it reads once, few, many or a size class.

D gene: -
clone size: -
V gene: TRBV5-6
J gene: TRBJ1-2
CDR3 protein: CASSLDGPFYGYTF
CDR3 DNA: TGTGCCAGCAGCTTGGACGGCCCCTTCTATGGCTACACCTTC

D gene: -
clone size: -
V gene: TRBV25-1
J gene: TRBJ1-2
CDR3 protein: CASSEYWMRDYGYTF
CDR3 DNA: TGTGCCAGCAGTGAATATTGGATGAGAGACTATGGCTACACCTTC

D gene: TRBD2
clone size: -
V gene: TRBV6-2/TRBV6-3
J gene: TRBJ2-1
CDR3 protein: CASSREAGAIYNEQFF
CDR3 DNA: TGTGCCAGCAGCCGCGAAGCGGGGGCAATATACAATGAGCAGTTCTTC

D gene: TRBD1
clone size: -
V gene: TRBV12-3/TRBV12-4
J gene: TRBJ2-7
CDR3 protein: CASNLQGENEQYF
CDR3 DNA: TGTGCCAGCAACTTACAGGGGGAGAACGAGCAGTACTTC

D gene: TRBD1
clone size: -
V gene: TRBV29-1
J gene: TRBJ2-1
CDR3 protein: CSKTGDNNEQFF
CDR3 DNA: TGCAGCAAGACAGGGGACAACAATGAGCAGTTCTTC

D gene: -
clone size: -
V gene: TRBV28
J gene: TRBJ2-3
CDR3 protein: CASRSGDNTDTQYF
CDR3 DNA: TGTGCCAGCAGGTCCGGGGATAACACAGATACGCAGTATTTT

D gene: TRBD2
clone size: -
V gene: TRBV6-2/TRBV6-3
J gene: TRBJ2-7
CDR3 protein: CASSDARGYEQYF
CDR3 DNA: TGTGCCAGCAGCGACGCGCGGGGGTACGAGCAGTACTTC

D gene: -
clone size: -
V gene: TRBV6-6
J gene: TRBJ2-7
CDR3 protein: CASSHGLSYEQYF
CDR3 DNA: TGTGCCAGCAGCCACGGACTATCCTACGAGCAGTACTTC

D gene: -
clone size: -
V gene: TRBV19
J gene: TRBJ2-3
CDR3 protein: CASSIGTSESLGTDTQYF
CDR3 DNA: TGTGCCAGTAGTATAGGGACTTCCGAGAGTCTAGGCACAGATACGCAGTATTTT

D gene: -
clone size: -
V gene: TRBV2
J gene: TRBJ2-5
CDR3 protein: CASRGQETQYF
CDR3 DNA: TGTGCCAGCAGGGGCCAAGAGACCCAGTACTTC

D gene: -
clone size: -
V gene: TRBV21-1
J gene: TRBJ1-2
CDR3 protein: CASSKVGQGTNYGYTF
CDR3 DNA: -

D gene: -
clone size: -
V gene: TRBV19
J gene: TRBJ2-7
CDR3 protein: CASSIGPYLAYEQYF
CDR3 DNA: TGTGCCAGTAGTATTGGACCCTATCTGGCCTACGAGCAGTACTTC

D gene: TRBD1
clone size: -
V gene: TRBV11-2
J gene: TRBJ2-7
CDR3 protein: CASSSTRTGVSYEQYF
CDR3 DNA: TGTGCCAGCAGCTCTACAAGGACAGGGGTATCCTACGAGCAGTACTTC

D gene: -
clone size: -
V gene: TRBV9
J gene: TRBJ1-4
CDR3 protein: CASSVEQLDQGRKEKLFF
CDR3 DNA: TGTGCCAGCAGCGTAGAACAGCTCGATCAGGGCAGAAAAGAAAAACTGTTTTTT

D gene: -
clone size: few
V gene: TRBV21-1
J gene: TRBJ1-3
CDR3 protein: CASSTPGRKNGNTIYF
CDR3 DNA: TGTGCCAGCAGTACTCCGGGACGCAAAAATGGAAACACCATATATTTT

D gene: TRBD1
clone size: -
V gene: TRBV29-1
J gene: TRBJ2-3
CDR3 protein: CSVEAGRDRSTDTQYF
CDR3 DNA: TGCAGCGTTGAGGCAGGACGGGACAGATCCACAGATACGCAGTATTTT

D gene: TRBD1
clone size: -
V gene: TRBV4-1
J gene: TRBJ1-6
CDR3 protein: CASSQGQGVTRNSPLHF
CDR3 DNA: TGCGCCAGCAGCCAAGGACAGGGTGTAACTCGAAATTCACCCCTCCACTTT

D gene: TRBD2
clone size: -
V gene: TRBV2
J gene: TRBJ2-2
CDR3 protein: CARNKLAGGPRGELFF
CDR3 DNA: TGTGCCAGGAATAAACTAGCGGGGGGGCCTCGCGGGGAGCTGTTTTTT

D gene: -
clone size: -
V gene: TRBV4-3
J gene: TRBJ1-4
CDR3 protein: CASSQEGRGAVAEKLFF
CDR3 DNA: TGCGCCAGCAGCCAAGAGGGGAGGGGGGCTGTCGCTGAAAAACTGTTTTTT

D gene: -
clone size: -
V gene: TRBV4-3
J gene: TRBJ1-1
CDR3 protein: CASSQGLLFRTEAFF
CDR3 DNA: TGCGCCAGCAGCCAAGGTCTCCTTTTTAGGACTGAAGCTTTCTTT

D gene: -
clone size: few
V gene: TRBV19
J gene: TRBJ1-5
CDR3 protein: CASSKSPSYSNQPQHF
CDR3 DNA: TGTGCCAGTAGTAAATCCCCCAGTTATAGCAATCAGCCCCAGCATTTT

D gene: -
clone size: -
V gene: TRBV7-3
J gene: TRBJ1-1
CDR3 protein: CASSLTPVSATEAFF
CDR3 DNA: TGTGCCAGCAGCTTAACCCCCGTCAGCGCCACTGAAGCTTTCTTT

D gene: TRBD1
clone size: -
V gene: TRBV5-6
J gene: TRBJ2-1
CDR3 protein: CASSLGTGVPPEQFF
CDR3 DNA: TGTGCCAGCAGCTTGGGGACAGGGGTCCCCCCTGAGCAGTTCTTC

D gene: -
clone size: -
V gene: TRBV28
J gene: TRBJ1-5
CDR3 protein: CASSLGRAQPQHF
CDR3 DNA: TGTGCCAGCAGTTTGGGCAGGGCTCAGCCCCAGCATTTT

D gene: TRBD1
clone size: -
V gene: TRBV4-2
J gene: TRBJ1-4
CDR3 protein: CASSPPAQGEKLFF
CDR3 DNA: TGTGCCAGCAGCCCGCCGGCACAGGGGGAAAAACTGTTTTTT

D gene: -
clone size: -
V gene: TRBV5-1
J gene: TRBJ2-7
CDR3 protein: CASREGYEQYF
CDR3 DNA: TGCGCCAGCAGGGAGGGGTACGAGCAGTACTTC

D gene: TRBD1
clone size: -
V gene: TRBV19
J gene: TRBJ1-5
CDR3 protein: CASSGQGARSNQPQHF
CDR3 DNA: TGTGCCAGTAGTGGCCAGGGGGCACGAAGCAATCAGCCCCAGCATTTT

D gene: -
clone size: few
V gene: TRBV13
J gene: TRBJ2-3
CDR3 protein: CASSLTGATVTDTQYF
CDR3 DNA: TGTGCCAGCAGCTTAACGGGGGCTACCGTCACAGATACGCAGTATTTT

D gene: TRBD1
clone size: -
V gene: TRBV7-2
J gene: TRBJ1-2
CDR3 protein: CASSLAGTAAFYGYTF
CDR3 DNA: TGTGCCAGCAGCTTAGCAGGGACAGCTGCCTTCTATGGCTACACCTTC

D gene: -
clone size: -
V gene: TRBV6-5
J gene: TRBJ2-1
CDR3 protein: CASSYRSYNEQFF
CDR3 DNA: TGTGCCAGCAGTTACCGATCCTACAATGAGCAGTTCTTC

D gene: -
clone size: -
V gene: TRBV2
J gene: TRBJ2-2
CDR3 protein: CASSLERGRDGELFF
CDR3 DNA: TGTGCCAGCAGTCTGGAAAGGGGGCGGGACGGGGAGCTGTTTTTT

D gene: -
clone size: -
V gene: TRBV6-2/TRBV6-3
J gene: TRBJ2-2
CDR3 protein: CASSYRTRLGTGELFF
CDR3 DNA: TGTGCCAGCAGTTACCGTACTAGGCTCGGCACCGGGGAGCTGTTTTTT

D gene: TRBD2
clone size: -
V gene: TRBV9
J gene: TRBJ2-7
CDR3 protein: CASSEGGSSYEQYF
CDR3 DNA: TGTGCCAGCAGCGAGGGAGGGTCCTCCTACGAGCAGTACTTC

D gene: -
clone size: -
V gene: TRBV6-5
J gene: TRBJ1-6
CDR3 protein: CASSYWSPRRSEPLHF
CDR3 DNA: TGTGCCAGCAGTTACTGGTCCCCGAGGAGGTCCGAGCCCCTCCACTTT

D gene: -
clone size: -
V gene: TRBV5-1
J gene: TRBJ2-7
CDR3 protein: CASSLGVWGHEQYF
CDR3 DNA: TGCGCCAGCAGCTTAGGCGTCTGGGGCCACGAGCAGTACTTC

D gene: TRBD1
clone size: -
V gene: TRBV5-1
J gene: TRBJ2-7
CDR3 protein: CASSLIGQVPDEQYF
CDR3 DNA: TGCGCCAGCAGCTTGATAGGACAGGTCCCAGACGAGCAGTACTTC

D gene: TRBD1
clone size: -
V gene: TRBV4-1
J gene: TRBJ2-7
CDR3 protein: CASSIDRGQSYEQYF
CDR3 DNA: TGCGCCAGCAGCATAGACAGGGGGCAATCCTACGAGCAGTACTTC

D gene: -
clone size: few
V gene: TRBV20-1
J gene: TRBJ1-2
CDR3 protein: CSAFHGDYTF
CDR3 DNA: TGCAGTGCTTTCCACGGAGACTACACCTTC

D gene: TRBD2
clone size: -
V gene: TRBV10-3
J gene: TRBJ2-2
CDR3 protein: CAISPLAGGPTGELFF
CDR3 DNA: TGTGCCATCAGCCCGCTAGCGGGGGGGCCAACCGGGGAGCTGTTTTTT

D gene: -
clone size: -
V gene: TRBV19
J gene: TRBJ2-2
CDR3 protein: CATRLRGASTGELFF
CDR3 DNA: TGTGCCACTAGGCTTAGGGGCGCGAGCACCGGGGAGCTGTTTTTT

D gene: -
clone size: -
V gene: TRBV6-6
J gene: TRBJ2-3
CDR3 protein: CASRKDATDTQYF
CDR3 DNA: TGTGCCAGCAGAAAGGACGCCACAGATACGCAGTATTTT

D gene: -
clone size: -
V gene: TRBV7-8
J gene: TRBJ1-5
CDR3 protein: CASSSPTRGGNQPQHF
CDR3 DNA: TGTGCCAGCAGCTCACCGACCCGAGGAGGGAATCAGCCCCAGCATTTT

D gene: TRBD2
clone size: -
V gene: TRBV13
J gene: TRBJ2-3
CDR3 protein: CASSFRASGSTDTQYF
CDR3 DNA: TGTGCCAGCAGCTTTAGGGCTAGCGGAAGCACAGATACGCAGTATTTT

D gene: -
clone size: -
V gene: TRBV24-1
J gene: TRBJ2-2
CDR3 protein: CATSDPTGRLSGELFF
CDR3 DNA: TGTGCCACCAGTGACCCGACAGGGAGGTTGTCCGGGGAGCTGTTTTTT

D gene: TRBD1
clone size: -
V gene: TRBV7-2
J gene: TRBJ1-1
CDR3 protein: CASSLDRVNTEAFF
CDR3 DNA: TGTGCCAGCAGCCTCGACAGGGTGAACACTGAAGCTTTCTTT

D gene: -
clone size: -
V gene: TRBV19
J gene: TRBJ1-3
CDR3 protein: CASSKTWYGNTIYF
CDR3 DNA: TGTGCCAGTAGTAAGACATGGTACGGAAACACCATATATTTT